This section outlines one T cell receptor beta chain sequence together with its context. A read error is possible here, since a much larger clone lies one base away. TCRdb re-called the reads with MiXCR, one entry per CDR3 protein. The profile shows about 740,000 distinct CDR3 sequences, about a third of them singletons. These data originate in a study of T cell repertoires in cytomegalovirus infection. Looking at the study overall: Indicated by public TCR beta signatures were CMV infection and matching HLA type.

The CDR3 covers 14 residues. CDR1 and CDR2 from the germline V gene are SGHTA and FQGNSA. The J gene is TRBJ1-1, the V gene TRBV7-2; D call uncertain. This TCR derives from a human donor in good health (CMV status not recorded). Some clones in this sample may be carry-over from other donors' samples. The source material was PBMCs. The CDR3 region has the DNA TGTGCCAGCAGCCGTCGCCGTGGCTCCGTTGTGCCTTTATTT. Encoded protein: CASSRRRGSVVPLF.